These 14 T cell receptor beta chains came from one sample sequenced in a study of CD8 T cells in Susac syndrome. cDNA came from roughly 0.53 to 1 ug RNA primed by random hexamers. TCRdb independently ran MiXCR on the immunoSEQ multiplex PCR reads; one entry per CDR3 protein. The sample consists of about 280,000 distinct CDR3 sequences, 70% to 90% of them appearing once. Sequencing input: CD8+ T cells from PBMCs. These receptors were taken from a human donor with multiple sclerosis.

The chain combines TRBV5-1 with TRBJ1-1, with unresolved D. This CDR3 is built from 15 residues. Trimming removed 7 bases at V and 0 bases at J, with 16 bases between. Germline values: CDR1 SGHRS, CDR2 YFSETQ. The CDR3 DNA reads as TGCGCCAGCGCCCCGGTATCTTCAATGAACACTGAAGCTTTCTTT. It encodes CASAPVSSMNTEAFF.

The chain has TRBV7-9 and TRBJ2-7; no clear D. Germline CDR1 SEHNR, CDR2 FQNEAQ (reference sequence). Trimming removed 5 bases from V and 6 bases from J, with 11 bases in between. There are 12 residues in the CDR3. The CDR3 nucleotides are TGTGCCAGCAGCCCCGCCCCAGGCGAGCAGTACTTC. It is translated as CASSPAPGEQYF.

The J gene is TRBJ2-3, the V gene TRBV5-1; 12 bases agree with TRBD2. Germline CDR1 reads SGHRS; CDR2 reads YFSETQ. The CDR3 is 19 amino acids. Germline trimming cut 1 base from V and 3 bases from J; bases unmatched to any gene: 12. The DNA of the CDR3 is TGCGCCAGCAGCTTGTCCTCTTGGACTAGCGGGACGTCAACAGATACGCAGTATTTT. Its translation is CASSLSSWTSGTSTDTQYF.

This clonotype has a single count. The CDR3 loop reads CASSLSGDLDTGELFF. In DNA, the CDR3 is TGTGCCAGCAGTTTGAGCGGAGACCTGGACACCGGGGAGCTGTTTTTT. The gene calls are TRBV27 and TRBJ2-2, with TRBD2 as a possible D gene (5 bases). The CDR3 consists of 16 residues. Per germline, CDR1 MNHEY and CDR2 SMNVEV (reference sequence). Trimming cost V 3 bases and J 3 bases, with 14 bases left between them.

The chain has TRBV11-2 and TRBJ2-1; D may be TRBD2 (5 bases). The germline gives CDR1 SGHAT, CDR2 FQNNGV. The CDR3 is 17 residues long. Trimming took 5 bases from V and 0 from J, leaving 17 bases between them. The CDR3 loop is CASSLSASRSSYNEQFF. The CDR3 DNA sequence: TGTGCCAGCAGCCTATCGGCTAGCCGGAGCTCCTACAATGAGCAGTTCTTC. The full variable domain, completed using reference TRBV11-2 and TRBJ2-1, is EAGVAQSPRYKIIEKRQSVAFWCNPISGHATLYWYQQILGQGPKLLIQFQNNGVVDDSQLPKDRFSAERLKGVDSTLKIQPAKLEDSAVYLCASSLSASRSSYNEQFFGPGTRLTVL.

The chain couples TRBV19 to TRBJ2-1; 7 nucleotides agree with TRBD2. J was trimmed by 0 bases and V by 3 bases; bases with no gene match: 5. Germline CDR1 is LNHDA and CDR2 is SQIVND (reference sequence). CDR3 length equals 16 residues. The CDR3 DNA sequence: TGTGCCAGTAGTATTTCCCGGACTAGCTCCTACAATGAGCAGTTCTTC. This encodes CASSISRTSSYNEQFF.

The chain employs TRBV27 and TRBJ1-1; a possible D gene is TRBD1 (6 bases). This CDR3 has 13 amino acids. Trimming stripped 4 bases from V and 5 bases from J, with 11 bases between. Germline V gene lookup returns CDR1 MNHEY and CDR2 SMNVEV (reference sequence). The CDR3 coding sequence is TGTGCCAGCAGTTCAGGGGCGCTTACTGAAGCTTTCTTT. This encodes CASSSGALTEAFF.

The V and J genes are TRBV27 and TRBJ1-1, with D possibly matching TRBD1 (6 bases). The CDR3 has 15 residues. Germline CDR1 is MNHEY and CDR2 is SMNVEV (reference sequence). V dropped 6 bases and J dropped 6 bases, with 20 bases sitting between them. The DNA for the CDR3 is TGTGCCAGCAGCCCACCGGGACAATCGTGGTCTGAAGCTTTCTTT. Translated, it gives CASSPPGQSWSEAFF.

This clonotype appeared a single time. V is TRBV27 and J is TRBJ2-2; unclear D gene. The CDR3 contains 14 residues. V lost 6 bases and J lost 4, with 12 bases in between. The germline V gene has CDR1 MNHEY and CDR2 SMNVEV (reference sequence). Written as DNA, the CDR3 is TGTGCCAGCAGGCGAGGTGTCGGCACCGGGGAGCTGTTTTTT. Translated: CASRRGVGTGELFF.

The rearrangement links TRBV27 to TRBJ1-1, with 7 bases aligning to TRBD1. The V gene end was trimmed by 2 bases and the J gene end by 7 bases; junction bases not matched to a gene: 4. In germline, CDR1 is MNHEY, CDR2 SMNVEV (reference sequence). The CDR3 runs to 13 residues. CDR3 sequence (DNA): TGTGCCAGCAGTTTACTGGGACAGCGTGAAGCTTTCTTT. The encoded protein is CASSLLGQREAFF.

The chain uses TRBV7-9 and TRBJ1-6; D is uncertain. V shed 7 bases and J shed 5 bases, with 15 bases lying between them. Germline CDR1 is SEHNR and CDR2 is FQNEAQ (reference sequence). This CDR3 has 15 amino acids. CDR3 sequence (DNA): TGTGCCAGCACCTACCGGGGAACGGATAATTCACCCCTCCACTTT. Translated, it gives CASTYRGTDNSPLHF.

The rearrangement uses TRBV9 and TRBJ2-7; D may be TRBD2 (5 bases). The CDR3 is 15 residues long. Germline loops: CDR1 SGDLS, CDR2 YYNGEE. The V and J ends lost 3 bases and 1 base respectively, with 14 bases between them. The CDR3 DNA follows: TGTGCCAGCAGCGGACCCAGCGGAGCGTCCTACGAGCAGTACTTC. Its protein is CASSGPSGASYEQYF.

The gene calls are TRBV7-9 and TRBJ2-7, with D perhaps TRBD2 (8 bases). Germline CDR1 and CDR2: SEHNR and FQNEAQ (reference sequence). The V gene lost 4 bases and the J gene lost 7 bases, with 26 bases spanning the gap. This CDR3 spans 17 amino acids. This CDR3 reads CASSWDRGSSPGGEQYF. The CDR3 nucleotides read TGTGCCAGCAGCTGGGACAGAGGATCATCCCCGGGGGGGGAGCAGTACTTC.

The genes are TRBV9 and TRBJ2-3; possible D gene TRBD2, 6 bases. The CDR3 is made up of 12 amino acids. Germline V CDR1 and CDR2: SGDLS, YYNGEE. Trimming removed 5 bases at V and 5 bases at J, with 9 bases between. The CDR3 DNA reads TGTGCCAGCAGTGCCGGGAGAGATACGCAGTATTTT. Its protein product is CASSAGRDTQYF.